Listed here are 20 T cell receptor beta chains from one sample, sequenced in a study of neurological immune-mediated disorders. TCRdb ran MiXCR on the 5' RACE reads and lists one entry per CDR3 protein. The table records more than 50,000 distinct CDR3 sequences, over 9.5% of them present only once. Sequenced: PBMCs. These receptors all come from a man in his fifties or sixties in good health.

CDR3 sequence: CASSQERTGGLYEQYF. DNA of the CDR3: TGTGCCAGCAGCCAAGAGAGAACGGGGGGGCTGTACGAGCAGTACTTC. This chain links TRBV3-1 with TRBJ2-7; TRBD2 agrees at 8 bases. The germline V gene has CDR1 LGHDT and CDR2 YNNKEL (reference sequence). V gave up 0 bases and J gave up 4 bases; unmatched junction bases: 8. The CDR3 totals 16 residues.

This clonotype showed up just a few times. This chain links TRBV5-5 with TRBJ2-2; 7 bases match TRBD1. Germline V CDR1 and CDR2: SGHKS, YYEKEE (reference sequence). The CDR3 contains 16 residues. Unmatched junction bases numbered 8, after V lost 4 bases and J lost 2 bases. CDR3 in DNA: TGTGCCAGCAGCCGGGGTGGGACAGTCAACACCGGGGAGCTGTTTTTT. The encoded protein is CASSRGGTVNTGELFF.

The sample holds many counts of this clonotype. The V and J genes are TRBV6-5 and TRBJ1-1, with D possibly matching TRBD1 (6 bases). CDR1 is MNHEY, CDR2 SVGAGI, per germline. The CDR3 spans 15 residues. The V gene lost 6 bases and the J gene lost 4 bases, with 18 bases spanning the gap. In nucleotides, the CDR3 is TGTGCCAGCAGCCCAAACGGGGGGCGAGGCACTGAAGCTTTCTTT. Its translation is CASSPNGGRGTEAFF.

This clonotype has ten or more counts. J is TRBJ1-3 and V is TRBV5-6; 7 bases align to TRBD1. The J segment lost 3 bases and the V segment lost 0 bases, leaving 3 bases of the junction unmatched. The CDR3 runs to 15 residues. Germline CDR1 reads SGHDT; CDR2 reads YYEEEE. The CDR3 nucleotides are TGTGCCAGCAGCTTGGGACAGGGAATTGGAAACACCATATATTTT. The encoded protein is CASSLGQGIGNTIYF.

This clonotype was seen repeatedly, ten times or more. J is TRBJ1-1 and V is TRBV5-4, with D possibly being TRBD1 (5 bases). This CDR3 is built from 14 residues. In germline, CDR1 is SGHNT, CDR2 YYREEE (reference sequence). Trimming took off 6 bases at V and 5 bases at J, with 17 bases between the two ends. CDR3 in DNA: TGTGCCAGCACCGGGAGAAGGGGCCGGACTGAAGCTTTCTTT. This translates into CASTGRRGRTEAFF.

In this sample, this clonotype turned up many times. The genes are TRBV10-3 and TRBJ1-2; D is possibly TRBD1 (5 bases). This CDR3 is 15 amino acids long. Germline assignment: CDR1 ENHRY and CDR2 SYGVKD. Trimming took off 3 bases at V and 0 bases at J, with 11 bases between the two ends. The CDR3 coding sequence is TGTGCCATCAGTGAACCCGGGGGTTCTAACTATGGCTACACCTTC. It translates to CAISEPGGSNYGYTF.

In this sample, this clonotype turned up many times. This sequence joins TRBV20-1 and TRBJ1-5; 7 nucleotides align to TRBD1. Germline trimming cut 7 bases from V and 1 base from J; bases unmatched to any gene: 7. This CDR3 contains 14 residues. Germline V gives CDR1 DFQATT, CDR2 SNEGSKA (reference sequence). The CDR3 region has the DNA TGCAGTGTACAGGGGCTTAGAAGCAATCAGCCCCAGCATTTT. Its translation is CSVQGLRSNQPQHF.

In this sample, this clonotype turned up many times. The chain employs TRBV5-1 and TRBJ2-1; TRBD2 matches at 10 bases. This CDR3 has 15 amino acids. Unmatched junction bases numbered 6, after V lost 3 bases and J lost 6 bases. Germline CDR1 is SGHRS and CDR2 is YFSETQ. The CDR3 reads CASSSRTSGANEQFF. CDR3 coding DNA: TGCGCCAGCAGCTCCAGGACTAGCGGAGCCAATGAGCAGTTCTTC.

This clonotype was seen repeatedly, ten times or more. The chain links TRBV12-3 or TRBV12-4 to TRBJ1-2; 10 bases map to TRBD1. The length of the CDR3 is 17 residues. V lost 4 bases and J lost 5; bases outside the gene matches: 13. The CDR3 reads CASSSRGGDRGFYGYTF. As DNA, the CDR3 is TGTGCCAGCAGTTCGAGGGGCGGGGACAGGGGATTTTATGGCTACACCTTC.

This rearrangement joins TRBV29-1 to TRBJ1-6; D perhaps matches TRBD1 (5 bases). CDR1 SQVTM and CDR2 ANQGSEA come from the germline V gene. This CDR3 spans 13 amino acids. The V end was cut by 7 bases, the J end by 6 bases, with 13 bases between. The CDR3 DNA sequence: TGCAGCGCCAGGGTTGACAGTAATTCACCCCTCCACTTT. Translating it yields CSARVDSNSPLHF.

This clonotype was counted many times. The chain has TRBV7-2 and TRBJ2-5, with 11 nucleotides matching TRBD1. Germline assignment: CDR1 SGHTA and CDR2 FQGNSA. The V and J ends lost 4 bases and 5 bases, in that order; junction bases with no gene match: 6. CDR3 length: 15 amino acids. The CDR3 here is CASSWTGGERETQYF. The CDR3 DNA reads as TGTGCCAGCAGCTGGACAGGGGGCGAGAGGGAGACCCAGTACTTC. The complete variable domain, with remaining parts taken from reference TRBV7-2 and TRBJ2-5, reads GAGVSQSPSNKVTEKGKDVELRCDPISGHTALYWYRQSLGQGLEFLIYFQGNSAPDKSGLPSDRFSAERTGGSVSTLTIQRTQQEDSAVYLCASSWTGGERETQYFGPGTRLLVL.

The chain has TRBV5-1 and TRBJ2-1; D unclear. CDR3 size: 12 residues. The germline CDR1 and CDR2 sequences are SGHRS and YFSETQ. Trimming removed 6 bases at V and 7 bases at J, with 11 bases between. CDR3 in DNA: TGCGCCAGCATCTTCCTTAGGAATGAGCAGTTCTTC. Its translation is CASIFLRNEQFF. The whole variable domain, filled in from reference TRBV5-1 and TRBJ2-1, reads KAGVTQTPRYLIKTRGQQVTLSCSPISGHRSVSWYQQTPGQGLQFLFEYFSETQRNKGNFPGRFSGRQFSNSRSEMNVSTLELGDSALYLCASIFLRNEQFFGPGTRLTVL.

This clonotype has ten or more counts. This chain connects TRBV29-1 to TRBJ1-4; D remains ambiguous. This CDR3 comprises 15 residues. The germline V and J ends were trimmed by 4 bases and 8 bases, with 20 bases remaining between them. CDR1 is SQVTM and CDR2 is ANQGSEA in the germline V gene. CDR3 nucleotide sequence: TGCAGCGTTGCCGGCAGCCGAGGAGTAGACGAAAAACTGTTTTTT. Protein sequence: CSVAGSRGVDEKLFF. Combining the CDR3 with reference TRBV29-1 and TRBJ1-4 gives the whole variable domain SAVISQKPSRDICQRGTSLTIQCQVDSQVTMMFWYRQQPGQSLTLIATANQGSEATYESGFVIDKFPISRPNLTFSTLTVSNMSPEDSSIYLCSVAGSRGVDEKLFFGSGTQLSVL.

Comment on this clonotype: A much larger clone differs from this one at a single base, so this may be a read error. The gene calls are TRBV20-1 and TRBJ1-5; no clear D gene. Germline V gene data show CDR1 as DFQATT and CDR2 as SNEGSKA (reference sequence). V was pared by 6 bases and J by 4 bases, with 16 bases between. This CDR3 comprises 14 residues. The CDR3: CSAQGRIGNQPQHF. The DNA for the CDR3 is TGCAGTGCCCAAGGGCGGATCGGGAATCAGCCCCAGCATTTT.

This clonotype was picked up many times. The chain carries TRBV29-1 and TRBJ1-1; D remains ambiguous. Trimming took 1 base from V and 0 from J, leaving 6 bases between them. From germline, CDR1 is SQVTM and CDR2 ANQGSEA. This CDR3 region has 13 residues. CDR3 sequence: CSVEGPLNTEAFF. CDR3 nucleotides: TGCAGCGTTGAAGGGCCACTGAACACTGAAGCTTTCTTT. The full variable domain, with the rest looked up from reference TRBV29-1 and TRBJ1-1, is SAVISQKPSRDICQRGTSLTIQCQVDSQVTMMFWYRQQPGQSLTLIATANQGSEATYESGFVIDKFPISRPNLTFSTLTVSNMSPEDSSIYLCSVEGPLNTEAFFGQGTRLTVV.

The chain carries TRBV7-2 and TRBJ2-5; 10 nucleotides line up with TRBD2. V shed 5 bases, J shed 5 bases, and the junction held 17 bases outside the gene matches. The CDR3 is 18 residues long. CDR1 is SGHTA, CDR2 FQGNSA, per germline. CDR3 in DNA: TGTGCCAGCAGCCCGGGGGGGCTAGCGGGGGCCAACCGGGAGACCCAGTACTTC. Protein product: CASSPGGLAGANRETQYF.

Many counts were recorded for this clonotype. The chain links TRBV25-1 to TRBJ2-7; TRBD2 matches at 9 bases. The CDR3 has 14 amino acids. Germline CDR1 MGHDK, CDR2 SYGVNS. V dropped 2 bases and J dropped 6; count of bases not matched to a gene: 5. The CDR3 spells CASSEIGRGGEQYF. For the CDR3, the DNA is TGTGCCAGCAGTGAAATTGGGCGGGGGGGCGAGCAGTACTTC.

This clonotype was recorded a few times. The chain joins TRBV27 to TRBJ2-3; 9 bases fit TRBD2. Germline V lookup: CDR1 MNHEY, CDR2 SMNVEV (reference sequence). CDR3 size: 14 residues. V shed 5 bases, J shed 2 bases, and the junction held 2 bases outside the gene matches. The CDR3 region has the DNA TGTGCCAGCAGTAGACTAGCGGACACAGATACGCAGTATTTT. The encoded protein is CASSRLADTDTQYF.

This clonotype has only one observation. The rearrangement joins TRBV10-3 to TRBJ2-5; 8 nucleotides agree with TRBD2. Germline V gene data show CDR1 as ENHRY and CDR2 as SYGVKD. V gave up 6 bases and J gave up 2 bases; unmatched junction bases: 5. This CDR3 is 14 amino acids long. The DNA for the CDR3 is TGTGCCATCAGGTCGGGAGGGGATCAAGAGACCCAGTACTTC. It specifies CAIRSGGDQETQYF.

This rearrangement joins TRBV10-3 to TRBJ1-1; D is unclear. The CDR3 runs to 15 residues. CDR1 is ENHRY, CDR2 SYGVKD, per germline. V lost 2 bases and J 6 bases, leaving 16 bases between the germline ends. The CDR3 DNA follows: TGTGCCATCAGTGAGCCCACCCGTGTATCAGCTGAAGCTTTCTTT. This gives the protein CAISEPTRVSAEAFF.